What follows are 12 T cell receptor beta chains derived from one specimen sequenced in a study of blood T cell repertoires in COVID-19. Sequenced by immunoSEQ multiplex PCR; TCRdb stores in-frame clones only, minus some. Here the sample spans more than 200,000 clones, 65% to 85% being singletons. The sequencing input was peripheral blood. Receptor source: a middle-aged man with acute or convalescent COVID-19.

The chain recombines TRBV12-3 or TRBV12-4 with TRBJ2-3; D not resolved. This CDR3 contains 13 residues. V was trimmed by 11 bases and J by 5 bases, leaving 17 bases between them. CDR3 protein: CAVAGSLGDTQYF. In DNA form, the CDR3 reads TGTGCCGTGGCCGGAAGTCTAGGAGATACGCAGTATTTT.

V gene TRBV6-2 or TRBV6-3 combines with J gene TRBJ2-5; 11 positions agree with TRBD2. The CDR3 runs to 16 residues. Trimming removed 5 bases from V and 5 bases from J; junction bases left unmatched: 10. The V gene's germline CDR1 is MNHEY and CDR2 SVGEGT. The CDR3 coding sequence is TGTGCCAGCAGTACTATTAGCGGGAGGGCCGCGGAGACCCAGTACTTC. This translates into CASSTISGRAAETQYF.

The chain joins TRBV28 to TRBJ2-1, with D perhaps matching TRBD2 (6 bases). Trimming removed 2 bases at V and 14 bases at J, with 13 bases between. This CDR3 is 12 amino acids long. Germline CDR1 MDHEN, CDR2 SYDVKM. The CDR3 DNA is TGTGCCAGCAGTTTACGGGCAGGGAGGAAGTTCTTC. Protein: CASSLRAGRKFF. The whole variable domain, remainder taken from reference TRBV28 and TRBJ2-1, is DVKVTQSSRYLVKRTGEKVFLECVQDMDHENMFWYRQDPGLGLRLIYFSYDVKMKEKGDIPEGYSVSREKKERFSLILESASTNQTSMYLCASSLRAGRKFFGPGTRLTVL.

The rearrangement links TRBV19 to TRBJ1-5; 8 nucleotides agree with TRBD1. The length of the CDR3 is 15 residues. V lost 4 bases and J lost 4; bases outside the gene matches: 6. Germline CDR1 reads LNHDA; CDR2 reads SQIVND (reference sequence). The CDR3 DNA sequence: TGTGCCAGTAGTACCCACAGGGGGTTTAATCAGCCCCAGCATTTT. It codes for CASSTHRGFNQPQHF.

The chain employs TRBV29-1 and TRBJ2-5; D may be TRBD1 (6 bases). The V gene lost 6 bases and the J gene lost 3 bases, with 14 bases spanning the gap. Per the germline V gene, CDR1 is SQVTM and CDR2 is ANQGSEA. The CDR3 has 13 residues. The CDR3 nucleotides read TGCAGCGTGGCCCGGGACATCGAAGAGACCCAGTACTTC. It codes for CSVARDIEETQYF. Full variable domain (remainder filled in from reference TRBV29-1 and TRBJ2-5): SAVISQKPSRDICQRGTSLTIQCQVDSQVTMMFWYRQQPGQSLTLIATANQGSEATYESGFVIDKFPISRPNLTFSTLTVSNMSPEDSSIYLCSVARDIEETQYFGPGTRLLVL.

The rearrangement joins TRBV10-3 to TRBJ1-2, with TRBD1 identical over 9 bases. V shed 0 bases and J 8 bases; nucleotides not matched to a gene: 7. Germline CDR1 and CDR2: ENHRY and SYGVKD. The CDR3 contains 15 residues. The CDR3 nucleotides read TGTGCCATCAGTGAGTCGGAGGACAGGGGTCGCGGCTACACCTTC. Its protein is CAISESEDRGRGYTF.

The J gene is TRBJ2-3, the V gene TRBV7-6, with D possibly matching TRBD1 (6 bases). V lost 2 bases and J 1 base, leaving 13 bases between the germline ends. The CDR3 covers 16 residues. Germline V gives CDR1 SGHVS, CDR2 FNYEAQ. The CDR3 is CASSLSPGGGTDTQYF. The CDR3 nucleotides read TGTGCCAGCAGCTTATCCCCTGGGGGCGGCACAGATACGCAGTATTTT.

V and J are TRBV7-9 and TRBJ2-2; 7 bases are shared with TRBD2. Per germline, CDR1 SEHNR and CDR2 FQNEAQ (reference sequence). V gave up 5 bases and J gave up 6 bases; unmatched junction bases: 6. The CDR3 spans 14 residues. The chain's CDR3 is CASSRSTSAGELFF. The CDR3 DNA reads as TGTGCCAGCAGCCGTTCCACTAGCGCCGGGGAGCTGTTTTTT.

The chain is built from TRBV5-8 and TRBJ2-3; 7 bases map to TRBD1. The CDR3 has 15 residues. Trimming took 4 bases from V and 3 from J; bases not matched to a gene: 8. Germline V gene sequence: CDR1 SGHTS, CDR2 YDEGEE. CDR3 DNA sequence: TGTGCCAGCAGCCGCGACCGACAGGGAACAGATACGCAGTATTTT. It codes for CASSRDRQGTDTQYF.

The chain joins TRBV5-1 to TRBJ2-6, with 10 bases matching TRBD2. CDR1 is SGHRS, CDR2 YFSETQ, per germline. Germline trimming cut 4 bases from V and 0 bases from J; bases unmatched to any gene: 7. The CDR3 spans 18 residues. The CDR3 loop reads CASSPRLAGVSGANVLTF. CDR3 nucleotide sequence: TGCGCCAGCAGCCCGCGCCTAGCGGGGGTCTCTGGGGCCAACGTCCTGACTTTC.

This chain joins TRBV7-9 and TRBJ2-1, with TRBD2 identical over 12 bases. The CDR3 length is 18 residues. The J segment lost 2 bases and the V segment lost 5 bases, leaving 10 bases of the junction unmatched. Germline CDR1 and CDR2: SEHNR and FQNEAQ (reference sequence). As DNA, the CDR3 is TGTGCCAGCAGCCCCCCCATGGGACTAGCGGGCCCCTACAATGAGCAGTTCTTC. Protein product: CASSPPMGLAGPYNEQFF.

This clone showed up just a few times. The genes are TRBV29-1 and TRBJ1-6; unclear D gene. This CDR3 region has 12 residues. CDR1 is SQVTM and CDR2 is ANQGSEA in the germline V gene. Trimming pared 6 bases from V and 7 bases from J, leaving 10 bases between. The CDR3 loop is CSVAQPNSPLHF. CDR3 bases: TGCAGCGTCGCACAGCCGAATTCACCCCTCCACTTT.